Below, one T cell receptor beta chain is given with its context. This entry belongs to a study of blood T cell repertoires in COVID-19. Study in general: PBMCs, B-cell-depleted T cells, or T cells provided the cDNA or gDNA that made up the material.

The CDR3 sequence is 14 residues long. Germline CDR1 LGHNA, CDR2 YSLEER. The V end was cut by 3 bases, the J end by 2 bases, with 11 bases between. Authors' analysis steps: How many nucleated cells were present was estimated from reference gene primer amplification. Method: immunoSEQ multiplex PCR; TCRdb's copy keeps in-frame clones and lacks some. V and J calls and clone size are copied from that table; D and trimming were computed from the DNA. The sample consists of about 82,000 clones, under 90% of them appearing once. This TCR was sampled from a woman in her forties with active or convalescent COVID-19. Sequenced input: peripheral blood. The rearrangement joins TRBV4-3 to TRBJ2-7, with D possibly being TRBD1 (7 bases). The CDR3 nucleotides are TGCGCCAGCAGCCACCAGGGGGGTCCCTACGAGCAGTACTTC. It translates to CASSHQGGPYEQYF.